The rows below give T cell receptor beta chains drawn from one sample of a study of T cell changes during pregnancy in multiple sclerosis. Sequencing was performed with immunoSEQ multiplex PCR; in TCRdb, only in-frame clones are kept and a portion is missing. The data show about 99,000 clones, 85% to 95% seen once. Sequencing used peripheral blood, obtained after pregnancy. These receptors were obtained from a female donor with multiple sclerosis, enrolled in a pregnancy study. The CDR3 runs from the conserved cysteine through the conserved F or W. D genes are given only for firm matches.

length	D	V	J	DNA	CDR3
11	TRBD1	TRBV20-1	TRBJ1-2	TGCACGACAGGGGGCGACTATGGCTACACCTTC	CTTGGDYGYTF
16	.	TRBV4-3	TRBJ2-2	TGCGCCAGCAGCAGAAGAGGGGGTTACAACACCGGGGAGCTGTTTTTT	CASSRRGGYNTGELFF
17	TRBD1	TRBV5-4	TRBJ2-4	TGTGCCAGCAGCAGCCGGGACAGAAGCCCCTTCGGAAACATTCAGTACTTC	CASSSRDRSPFGNIQYF
12	.	TRBV5-8	TRBJ2-1	TGTGCCAGCAGCTTGGTTTCCCTTGAGCAGTTCTTC	CASSLVSLEQFF
13	.	TRBV15	TRBJ2-3	TGTGCCACCAGCAGAGATAGAGGAGATACGCAGTATTTT	CATSRDRGDTQYF
14	.	TRBV5-1	TRBJ1-1	TGCGCCAGCAGCTTGGACGGAGCGAACACTGAAGCTTTCTTT	CASSLDGANTEAFF
17	.	TRBV10-2	TRBJ1-5	TGCGCCAGCAGTGAGTTTACAGGGAGGGTAGGCAATCAGCCCCAGCATTTT	CASSEFTGRVGNQPQHF
15	TRBD2	TRBV7-6	TRBJ2-7	TGTGCCAGCAGCTTTTCTAGCGGAGAGGAGTACGAGCAGTACTTC	CASSFSSGEEYEQYF
18	TRBD2	TRBV28	TRBJ2-3	TGTGCCAGCAGTGGGCCGGGACCACCAAGCGGGAGGACAGATACGCAGTATTTT	CASSGPGPPSGRTDTQYF
13	.	TRBV5-1	TRBJ2-1	TGCGCCAGCAGCCGCGGACAGTACAATGAGCAGTTCTTC	CASSRGQYNEQFF